A selection of T cell receptor beta chains follows, all from one sample in a study of blood T cell repertoires in COVID-19. The protocol was immunoSEQ multiplex PCR, while the TCRdb copy is restricted to in-frame clones and leaves out a portion. The table shows over 70,000 clones, with 75% to 85% occurring only once. Sequences were obtained from peripheral blood. All receptors derive from a woman in her seventies with acute or convalescent COVID-19. Both conserved end residues are part of each CDR3. The D gene is left open where the match is weak. The size field is filled for only some rows; it gives once, few, many or a size class.

J	D	size	V	DNA	CDR3
TRBJ2-5	TRBD2	NA	TRBV5-4	TGTGCCAGCAGCTTCTCTAGCGGGGGGGCCCTGGAGACCCAGTACTTC	CASSFSSGGALETQYF
TRBJ2-3	NA	NA	TRBV3-1/TRBV3-2	TGTGCCAGCAGCCAAACCCCAGAAGCGACGCAGTATTTT	CASSQTPEATQYF
TRBJ2-5	NA	NA	TRBV2	TGTGCCAGCAGGGACCTTCGCCAGGGGGAGACCCAGTACTTC	CASRDLRQGETQYF
TRBJ2-4	NA	NA	TRBV28	TGTGCCAGCAGCCCTCTTTCAGCCAAAAACATTCAGTACTTC	CASSPLSAKNIQYF
TRBJ1-5	NA	NA	TRBV10-3	TGTGCCATCAGTGAGGCCACGGGGGGTCAGCCCCAGCATTTT	CAISEATGGQPQHF
TRBJ2-3	TRBD2	NA	TRBV6-5	TGTGCCAGCAAGCGGGGGAGCACAGATACGCAGTATTTT	CASKRGSTDTQYF
TRBJ2-7	NA	few	TRBV12-3/TRBV12-4	TGTGCCAGCAGTCAGACAGGGAGGTACGAGCAGTACTTC	CASSQTGRYEQYF
TRBJ2-2	TRBD2	NA	TRBV28	TGTGCCAGCAGTCCGACTAGCGGGGGGGTTACCGCCGGGGAGCTGTTTTTT	CASSPTSGGVTAGELFF
TRBJ1-6	TRBD1	NA	TRBV7-2	TGTGCCAGCAGACAGGACAGGAGTAATTCACCCCTCCACTTT	CASRQDRSNSPLHF
TRBJ2-2	TRBD2	NA	TRBV6-2/TRBV6-3	TGTGCCAGCAGCGGACTAGCGGGAGGGCCGGACACCGGGGAGCTGTTTTTT	CASSGLAGGPDTGELFF
TRBJ2-7	NA	few	TRBV19	TGTGCCAGTAGGCGGGAATCTCGGGGATCCTACGAGCAGTACTTC	CASRRESRGSYEQYF
TRBJ1-4	NA	NA	TRBV7-2	TGTGCCAGCAGCCCAGGGAGGGGCCCTCCAACTAATGAAAAACTGTTTTTT	CASSPGRGPPTNEKLFF
TRBJ1-4	TRBD1	NA	TRBV6-6	TGTGCCAGCAACCAAAGGGCGACAGGGGAGGAAAAACTGTTTTTT	CASNQRATGEEKLFF
TRBJ2-5	TRBD2	NA	TRBV4-2	TGTGCCAGCAGCCAAGAGGCTAGCGGGGTCGGGGAGACCCAGTACTTC	CASSQEASGVGETQYF
TRBJ2-3	TRBD2	NA	TRBV5-1	TGCGCCAGCAGCTTAGCGGGAGTAGGCACAGATACGCAGTATTTT	CASSLAGVGTDTQYF
TRBJ1-6	TRBD1	few	TRBV5-1	TGCGCCAGCAGCTTCCGACAGGGAGAAGGGTCACCCCTCCACTTT	CASSFRQGEGSPLHF
TRBJ2-1	TRBD2	NA	TRBV6-1	TGTGCCAGCAGTGAACTCGGGTGGAGCGGGAGGGCCTACAATGAGCAGTTCTTC	CASSELGWSGRAYNEQFF
TRBJ2-7	TRBD1	NA	TRBV24-1	TGTGCCACCAGTGCGTCCCGGGACAGCTACGAGCAGTACTTC	CATSASRDSYEQYF
TRBJ1-5	NA	NA	TRBV6-5	TGTGCCAGCGCCGAGACTTCCTATCAGCCCCAGCATTTT	CASAETSYQPQHF
TRBJ1-5	TRBD1	NA	TRBV24-1	TGTGCCACCAGTCGGGACAGTTATCAGCCCCAGCATTTT	CATSRDSYQPQHF
TRBJ2-3	TRBD2	NA	TRBV28	TGTGCCGAGAGCGGGAGTTTTTCAGATACGCAGTATTTT	CAESGSFSDTQYF
TRBJ1-1	NA	NA	TRBV9	TGTGCCAGCAGCGTCTTCATGGGGGGAAACACTGAAGCTTTCTTT	CASSVFMGGNTEAFF
TRBJ1-1	NA	NA	TRBV5-1	TGCGCCAGCAGCTTGGTACGGGGAGGGCTCCCTGAAGCTTTCTTT	CASSLVRGGLPEAFF
TRBJ2-7	NA	NA	TRBV7-2	TGTGCCAGCAGACCGGCCGGGGGGCTGACCTACGAGCAGTACTTC	CASRPAGGLTYEQYF
TRBJ1-1	TRBD1	NA	TRBV3-1/TRBV3-2	TGTGCCAGCAGGGGAGCAGGGGGCACTGAAGCTTTCTTT	CASRGAGGTEAFF
TRBJ2-7	TRBD2	NA	TRBV27	TGTGCCAGCAGTTCTTTCTCTAGCGGGAGGGCCCAAGAGCAGTACTTC	CASSSFSSGRAQEQYF
TRBJ1-5	NA	once	TRBV19	TGTGCCAGTAGTACCCACAGAGATAGCAATCAGCCCCAGCATTTT	CASSTHRDSNQPQHF
TRBJ2-7	TRBD1	once	TRBV6-5	TGTGCCAGCAGTACAGGACAGGGTAACTACGAGCAGTACTTC	CASSTGQGNYEQYF
TRBJ2-1	NA	NA	TRBV3-1/TRBV3-2	TGTGCCAGCAGCCAAGTCGCAGGCCGTACCTACAATGAGCAGTTCTTC	CASSQVAGRTYNEQFF
TRBJ2-2	TRBD1	NA	TRBV7-6	TGTGCCAGCAGCCGATTCGGAGAAGGGGGCGGTAAGGGCCCCGGGGAGCTGTTTTTT	CASSRFGEGGGKGPGELFF
TRBJ2-1	TRBD2	NA	TRBV5-4	TGTGCCACCTCAAGACTAGCTAGTGAGCAGTTCTTC	CATSRLASEQFF
TRBJ2-3	TRBD2	few	TRBV28	TGTGCCAGCAGTTTGGGGCGGGGGTTACAGACAGATACGCAGTATTTT	CASSLGRGLQTDTQYF
TRBJ2-1	TRBD2	NA	TRBV5-6	TGTGCCAGCAGCTTCCGGACTAGCGGGAGAGAGAATGAGCAGTTCTTC	CASSFRTSGRENEQFF
TRBJ1-1	TRBD1	NA	TRBV29-1	TGCAGCGTCCGGACAGGGGGGAACACTGAAGCTTTCTTT	CSVRTGGNTEAFF
TRBJ1-4	TRBD1	NA	TRBV28	TGTGCCAGCAGTCCACAGGGGGCAGGAGGTGGTGAAAAACTGTTTTTT	CASSPQGAGGGEKLFF
TRBJ2-6	TRBD1	few	TRBV7-9	TGTGCCAGCAGCTTAGGGGTGACAGGGGAGGTGACTTTC	CASSLGVTGEVTF
TRBJ1-4	TRBD1	once	TRBV28	TGTGCCAGCAGTTTAGGGTCAGGGGGTGATGAAAAACTGTTTTTT	CASSLGSGGDEKLFF